This section outlines one T cell receptor beta chain sequence together with its context. What it binds is unknown. This sample's time point: week 5, during vaccination. Each dose of the vaccine consisted of 300 ug of mutant IDH1 20-mer peptide, with topical imiquimod. This sample is part of a study of a mutant IDH1 vaccine in newly diagnosed glioma. Study background: During weeks 1, 3, 5, 7, 11, 15, 19 and 23, patients received eight vaccinations. Most had both radiotherapy and temozolomide beforehand; others had only one.

CDR1 is MGHRA and CDR2 is YSYEKL in the germline V gene. This CDR3 has 16 residues. The J segment lost 6 bases and the V segment lost 4 bases, leaving 7 bases of the junction unmatched. Assay: immunoSEQ multiplex PCR; the TCRdb copy retains only in-frame clones and omits some. This table has over 45,000 clones, roughly 80% appearing once. Sequenced material: PBMCs, taken from a glioma patient whose treatment included an IDH1 peptide vaccine. The TCR originated in a woman aged 45-65 years with glioma. The chain combines TRBV4-1 with TRBJ2-1, with 12 bases matching TRBD2. The CDR3 reads CASSRNPLAGGNEQFF. CDR3 in DNA: TGCGCCAGCAGCCGTAATCCACTAGCGGGGGGCAATGAGCAGTTCTTC.